The sequence of this T cell receptor beta chain was determined in a study of identical twins. Findings and caveats of the study: For out-of-frame beta sequences, excess twin sharing was weaker. Out-of-frame alpha sequences common to twins were enriched for low generation probability. Diverse VJ usage suggested most zero-insertion clonotypes were not invariant T cells.

Each donor (without exception) was a healthy Caucasian. Each CDR3 protein gets one entry after TCRdb re-called the 5' RACE reads with MiXCR. Of about 430,000 distinct CDR3 sequences listed, 18% are singletons. With respect to this clonotype: Its antigen remains unknown.

The J segment lost 3 bases and the V segment lost 4 bases, leaving 3 bases of the junction unmatched. The germline gives CDR1 DFQATT, CDR2 SNEGSKA (reference sequence). This CDR3 contains 13 residues. Sequenced: naive T cells sorted from blood. This sequence joins TRBV20-1 and TRBJ2-1; 7 bases are a match to TRBD1. The origin of this receptor is a man over 45 in good health. CDR3 sequence reads: CSAKTGIYNEQFF. The CDR3 DNA is TGCAGTGCTAAGACAGGGATCTACAATGAGCAGTTCTTC.